This passage covers 26 T cell receptor beta chains from one sample sequenced in a study of Graves' ophthalmopathy and Graves' hyperthyroidism. Researchers took RNA transcripts and amplified TCR beta CDR3 regions from them. After a first-round RT-PCR with HTBI primers, a second-round multiplex PCR was run. MiXCR was run by TCRdb on the multiplex PCR reads, yielding one entry per CDR3 protein. The sample holds 400,000 to 450,000 distinct CDR3 sequences, about 21% seen once. Sequenced: peripheral blood. Receptors were obtained from a woman aged 18-29 years with stable Graves' hyperthyroidism.

This clonotype was observed many times. The gene calls are TRBV6-1 and TRBJ2-7; D possibly corresponds to TRBD1 (6 bases). V lost 10 bases and J 3 bases, leaving 19 bases between the germline ends. The CDR3 is 14 residues long. Germline V lookup: CDR1 MNHNS, CDR2 SASEGT. Here the CDR3 DNA reads TGTGCCACCCAGAGGGAAGAAGGGGGCTACGAGCAGTACTTC. Translated, it gives CATQREEGGYEQYF.

This chain connects TRBV12-5 to TRBJ1-1, with 7 bases aligning to TRBD1. The CDR3 length is 13 residues. J gave up 6 bases and V 3 bases, and 4 bases lay outside the gene matches. The germline V gene has CDR1 LGHNT and CDR2 FRNRAP. The CDR3 DNA follows: TGTGCTAGTGGTTTAGGCGGACAGGCTGAAGCTTTCTTT. Its protein is CASGLGGQAEAFF.

This clonotype was seen many times. The V call is TRBV7-9, the J call TRBJ1-2, with 10 nucleotides matching TRBD1. Per germline, CDR1 SEHNR and CDR2 FQNEAQ (reference sequence). With 5 bases clipped from V and 8 bases from J, the junction kept 8 bases outside the gene matches. The CDR3 spans 14 residues. The CDR3 here is CASSAGTGDGGYTF. The CDR3 bases are TGTGCCAGCAGCGCGGGGACAGGGGACGGAGGCTACACCTTC.

This clonotype showed up many times. The chain uses TRBV12-3 or TRBV12-4 and TRBJ1-1; maybe TRBD1 (6 bases). This CDR3 region has 15 residues. With 0 bases removed from V and 4 bases from J, the gap between germline ends came to 12 bases. The CDR3 DNA sequence: TGTGCCAGCAGTTTAGCGACAGGTATGAGCACTGAAGCTTTCTTT. This encodes CASSLATGMSTEAFF.

This clonotype has ten or more counts. This rearrangement joins TRBV11-2 to TRBJ1-1; D remains ambiguous. The CDR3 has 14 amino acids. Germline V gives CDR1 SGHAT, CDR2 FQNNGV. Trimming cost V 6 bases and J 5 bases, with 16 bases left between them. DNA for the CDR3: TGTGCCAGCAGAATCGTGGAGAGGAGGACTGAAGCTTTCTTT. As protein: CASRIVERRTEAFF.

This clonotype showed up many times. The chain employs TRBV20-1 and TRBJ2-7, with TRBD2 matching 10 bases. CDR1 and CDR2 (germline): DFQATT, SNEGSKA (reference sequence). The CDR3 spans 14 residues. The ends lost 3 bases at V and 5 bases at J; junction bases unmatched: 7. Here the CDR3 reads CSASDLAGVDEQYF. For the CDR3, the DNA is TGCAGTGCTAGTGATCTAGCGGGAGTAGACGAGCAGTACTTC.

This clonotype was detected many times. This chain connects TRBV6-5 to TRBJ2-7, with 8 bases matching TRBD1. From germline, CDR1 is MNHEY and CDR2 SVGAGI. The junction had 12 bases not matched to a gene; V was cut back by 5 bases and J by 3 bases. The CDR3 length is 16 residues. The CDR3 bases are TGTGCCAGCAGTCTCCTCCCGGGACAGGCGCTCTACGAGCAGTACTTC. The encoded protein is CASSLLPGQALYEQYF.

This clonotype was seen once. This chain connects TRBV19 to TRBJ1-1; unclear D gene. The CDR3 contains 11 residues. Looked up from germline, CDR1 is LNHDA and CDR2 is SQIVND (reference sequence). The V end was cut by 8 bases, the J end by 3 bases, with 7 bases between. The CDR3 DNA reads as TGTGCCAGTTTGGCTGACACTGAAGCTTTCTTT. This encodes CASLADTEAFF.

At least ten counts were recorded for this clonotype. The chain joins TRBV19 to TRBJ2-2, with a possible D match to TRBD2 (5 bases). V lost 7 bases to trimming and J lost 6 bases, with 15 bases between them. This CDR3 has 14 amino acids. CDR1 is LNHDA and CDR2 is SQIVND in the germline V gene (reference sequence). The CDR3 DNA reads TGTGCCAGTAATGGCGGGCTGATCTCCGGGGAGCTGTTTTTT. This gives the protein CASNGGLISGELFF.

CDR3: CASRKDRNTGELFF. In DNA form, the CDR3 reads TGTGCCAGCAGAAAGGACAGGAACACCGGGGAGCTGTTTTTT. The genes are TRBV2 and TRBJ2-2; D may be TRBD1 (6 bases). Trimming left V 6 bases short and J 1 base short, with 9 bases between. The CDR3 is 14 residues long. Germline loops: CDR1 SNHLY, CDR2 FYNNEI.

The sample holds many counts of this clonotype. V is TRBV20-1 and J is TRBJ2-7, with TRBD2 matching over 12 bases. Per germline, CDR1 DFQATT and CDR2 SNEGSKA (reference sequence). With 3 bases clipped from V and 7 bases from J, the junction kept 7 bases outside the gene matches. This CDR3 spans 14 amino acids. The chain's CDR3 is CSARGASGRVEQYF. CDR3 sequence (DNA): TGCAGTGCTAGGGGGGCTAGCGGGAGGGTGGAGCAGTACTTC.

The table lists this clonotype with many counts. The V call is TRBV25-1, the J call TRBJ2-7; 8 nucleotides align to TRBD1. J gave up 5 bases and V 0 bases, and 6 bases lay outside the gene matches. The CDR3 sequence is 15 residues long. Per the germline V gene, CDR1 is MGHDK and CDR2 is SYGVNS. CDR3: CASSEYIAGGHEQYF. CDR3 DNA: TGTGCCAGCAGTGAATATATCGCAGGGGGCCACGAGCAGTACTTC.

This clonotype was seen at least ten times. The V gene is TRBV10-3, the J gene TRBJ2-7; perhaps D is TRBD1 or TRBD2 (5 bases each). V was shortened by 0 bases and J by 9 bases, with 6 bases between the two germline ends. This CDR3 has 11 amino acids. Germline lookup yields CDR1 ENHRY and CDR2 SYGVKD. CDR3 nucleotides: TGTGCCATCAGTGAGTCGAGGGGGCAGTACTTC. Translation gives CAISESRGQYF.

This clonotype was recorded a few times. The chain joins TRBV12-3 or TRBV12-4 to TRBJ1-2, with D possibly TRBD1 on 5 matching bases. This CDR3 has 15 residues. Trimming took 5 bases from V and 7 from J, leaving 20 bases between them. CDR3 coding DNA: TGTGCCAGCAGTCCCGGGACTCCCACTCGGCGTGGCTACACCTTC. It translates to CASSPGTPTRRGYTF.

V and J are TRBV12-3 or TRBV12-4 and TRBJ1-1; 9 bases align to TRBD1. The CDR3 is made up of 15 amino acids. The V and J ends lost 1 base and 5 bases, in that order; junction bases with no gene match: 5. Written as DNA, the CDR3 is TGTGCCAGCAGTTTAGTCGGGGGACAGGGAACTGAAGCTTTCTTT. Translated, it gives CASSLVGGQGTEAFF.

In its sample, this clonotype was seen a few times. The V and J genes are TRBV6-1 and TRBJ1-1, with 8 nucleotides matching TRBD1. Germline trimming cut 5 bases from V and 5 bases from J; bases unmatched to any gene: 10. CDR3 length equals 15 residues. Germline loops: CDR1 MNHNS, CDR2 SASEGT. The DNA of the CDR3 is TGTGCCAGCAGTAGAGGACAGGGTGGTTGGACTGAAGCTTTCTTT. Its protein is CASSRGQGGWTEAFF.

This clonotype was picked up a small number of times. This rearrangement joins TRBV30 to TRBJ2-7; the match to TRBD1 covers 7 bases. CDR3 length: 13 residues. J lost 2 bases, V lost 8 bases, and 9 bases had no gene match. Per the germline V gene, CDR1 is GTSNPN and CDR2 is SVGIG (reference sequence). CDR3 sequence reads: CAASRDSPYEQYF. CDR3 bases: TGTGCCGCGTCCCGGGACAGTCCCTACGAGCAGTACTTC.

This clonotype occurred many times. This chain links TRBV30 with TRBJ2-5; no definite D call. The V gene lost 3 bases and the J gene lost 7 bases, with 12 bases spanning the gap. The CDR3 spans 12 residues. Germline CDR1 reads GTSNPN; CDR2 reads SVGIG (reference sequence). The CDR3 reads CAWSGGPATQYF. CDR3 DNA sequence: TGTGCCTGGAGCGGCGGCCCGGCGACCCAGTACTTC.

Many counts were recorded for this clonotype. The V gene is TRBV7-8, the J gene TRBJ1-5; a possible D gene is TRBD1 (5 bases). Germline CDR1 reads SGHVS; CDR2 reads FQNEAQ. V shed 6 bases and J shed 7 bases, with 19 bases lying between them. This CDR3 is 15 amino acids long. This chain's CDR3 is CASSRGRAGWQPQHF. DNA for the CDR3: TGTGCCAGCAGTCGGGGGAGGGCTGGGTGGCAGCCCCAGCATTTT.

This clonotype was detected once. V usage is TRBV30 and J usage is TRBJ1-6, with D tentatively TRBD1 (5 bases). The ends were cut back, 3 bases at V and 10 bases at J, with 16 bases in the middle. The CDR3 runs 14 residues. Germline V gene data show CDR1 as GTSNPN and CDR2 as SVGIG (reference sequence). For the CDR3, the DNA is TGTGCCTGGAGGACGGGGGGTGGGCAGTCACCCCTCCACTTT. Translated: CAWRTGGGQSPLHF.

This clonotype was recorded at least ten times. V gene TRBV6-1 combines with J gene TRBJ1-1; TRBD1 might be the D (5 bases). Germline loops: CDR1 MNHNS, CDR2 SASEGT. Trimming took 7 bases from V and 7 from J, leaving 10 bases between them. The CDR3 runs 11 residues. CDR3 sequence (DNA): TGTGCCAGCATTGGGGCGGTTGAAGCTTTCTTT. Translating gives CASIGAVEAFF.

There are many counts of this clonotype. The chain carries TRBV6-1 and TRBJ2-7; TRBD1 aligns across 9 bases. CDR3 length: 14 residues. Germline assignment: CDR1 MNHNS and CDR2 SASEGT. V lost 9 bases, J lost 2 bases, and 8 bases stayed unmatched. This chain's CDR3 is CARTSGQGAYEQYF. CDR3 in DNA: TGTGCCAGAACCTCGGGACAGGGAGCCTACGAGCAGTACTTC.

This clonotype was seen repeatedly, ten times or more. This chain uses TRBV19 with TRBJ2-5; possibly TRBD2 for D (6 bases). The CDR3 contains 13 residues. Trimming pared 7 bases from V and 3 bases from J, leaving 12 bases between. Germline-derived CDR1 and CDR2 are LNHDA and SQIVND (reference sequence). DNA of the CDR3: TGTGCCAGTATTGGAGGGTTTGAAGAGACCCAGTACTTC. This translates into CASIGGFEETQYF.

The chain combines TRBV2 with TRBJ1-5; 7 nucleotides line up with TRBD1. Germline CDR1 SNHLY, CDR2 FYNNEI. V lost 5 bases to trimming and J lost 2 bases; unmatched junction nucleotides: 3. This CDR3 contains 14 residues. The CDR3 region is CASSRQGRNQPQHF. The CDR3 nucleotides read TGTGCCAGCAGTAGACAGGGCCGCAATCAGCCCCAGCATTTT. Using reference TRBV2 and TRBJ1-5 for the parts outside the CDR3, the full variable domain is EPEVTQTPSHQVTQMGQEVILRCVPISNHLYFYWYRQILGQKVEFLVSFYNNEISEKSEIFDDQFSVERPDGSNFTLKIRSTKLEDSAMYFCASSRQGRNQPQHFGDGTRLSIL.

The chain couples TRBV28 to TRBJ1-1, with D possibly TRBD1 on 6 matching bases. V was pared by 5 bases and J by 6 bases, with 16 bases between. Germline V gene lookup returns CDR1 MDHEN and CDR2 SYDVKM. The CDR3 contains 14 residues. The DNA for the CDR3 is TGTGCCAGCAGTCCCCCGCTTCGGACAGCTGAAGCTTTCTTT. This sequence encodes CASSPPLRTAEAFF.

This clonotype showed up many times. One junction end disagrees with the germline gene, perhaps due to a read error. CDR3: CASSYNTLLAKNIKYF. The CDR3 DNA is TGTGCCAGCAGCTACAACACACTCCTAGCCAAAAACATTAAGTACTTC. This chain links TRBV7-2 with TRBJ2-4, with D possibly being TRBD2 (5 bases). This CDR3 comprises 16 residues. Germline CDR1 is SGHTA and CDR2 is FQGNSA.